This T cell receptor beta chain originates from a study of blood T cell repertoires in COVID-19. Study overall: From T cells, B-cell-depleted T cells, or PBMCs came the material, which was cDNA or gDNA.

The CDR3 sequence is 13 residues long. The germline gives CDR1 LNHDA, CDR2 SQIVND (reference sequence). J lost 8 bases, V lost 3 bases, and 2 bases had no gene match. Produced via immunoSEQ multiplex PCR; TCRdb's table is partial and in-frame only. The sample contains a few hundred thousand clones, about 80% of which appear only once. The sequenced material came from PBMCs or T cells enriched from blood (not recorded which). This chain connects TRBV19 to TRBJ1-4; 8 bases align to TRBD1. The sequence derives from a man aged 45-65 years who had recovered from COVID-19. The CDR3 protein is CASSIWDREKLFF. For the CDR3, the DNA is TGTGCCAGTAGTATCTGGGACAGGGAAAAACTGTTTTTT.